This T cell receptor beta chain is drawn from a study of T-cell memory formation after mild COVID-19. About the study: For the most part, TCR clusters were specific to one donor. Broader study findings: CD4+ clones that contracted lay mainly in CM and EM; CD8+ ones lay in EMRA. Contracting clones, day 15 to 85, had balanced CD4/CD8, and later expanders favored CD4+.

The TCR alpha and TCR beta cDNA libraries, bearing sample barcodes and UMIs, were generated by 5'RACE using constant-segment primers. In TCRdb, the 5' RACE reads were re-called with MiXCR into one record per CDR3 protein. The top ten hold 3% to 4% of the sample, which has roughly 180,000 distinct CDR3 sequences, around a tenth seen once. For this clonotype: The antigen is not known.

Germline V gene sequence: CDR1 SGHRS, CDR2 YFSETQ. V lost 0 bases to trimming and J lost 7 bases; unmatched junction nucleotides: 5. This CDR3 is 15 amino acids long. The receptor comes from a man younger than 35 who had mild COVID-19 (a few samples of this study predate the infection). Cell type and time point are not known. Input material: PBMCs or a T cell subset sorted from them (not recorded which). This chain connects TRBV5-1 to TRBJ2-1; 9 positions agree with TRBD2. The DNA for the CDR3 is TGCGCCAGCAGCTTGGGGGCTAGCGGGACGAATGAGCAGTTCTTC. Its translation is CASSLGASGTNEQFF.